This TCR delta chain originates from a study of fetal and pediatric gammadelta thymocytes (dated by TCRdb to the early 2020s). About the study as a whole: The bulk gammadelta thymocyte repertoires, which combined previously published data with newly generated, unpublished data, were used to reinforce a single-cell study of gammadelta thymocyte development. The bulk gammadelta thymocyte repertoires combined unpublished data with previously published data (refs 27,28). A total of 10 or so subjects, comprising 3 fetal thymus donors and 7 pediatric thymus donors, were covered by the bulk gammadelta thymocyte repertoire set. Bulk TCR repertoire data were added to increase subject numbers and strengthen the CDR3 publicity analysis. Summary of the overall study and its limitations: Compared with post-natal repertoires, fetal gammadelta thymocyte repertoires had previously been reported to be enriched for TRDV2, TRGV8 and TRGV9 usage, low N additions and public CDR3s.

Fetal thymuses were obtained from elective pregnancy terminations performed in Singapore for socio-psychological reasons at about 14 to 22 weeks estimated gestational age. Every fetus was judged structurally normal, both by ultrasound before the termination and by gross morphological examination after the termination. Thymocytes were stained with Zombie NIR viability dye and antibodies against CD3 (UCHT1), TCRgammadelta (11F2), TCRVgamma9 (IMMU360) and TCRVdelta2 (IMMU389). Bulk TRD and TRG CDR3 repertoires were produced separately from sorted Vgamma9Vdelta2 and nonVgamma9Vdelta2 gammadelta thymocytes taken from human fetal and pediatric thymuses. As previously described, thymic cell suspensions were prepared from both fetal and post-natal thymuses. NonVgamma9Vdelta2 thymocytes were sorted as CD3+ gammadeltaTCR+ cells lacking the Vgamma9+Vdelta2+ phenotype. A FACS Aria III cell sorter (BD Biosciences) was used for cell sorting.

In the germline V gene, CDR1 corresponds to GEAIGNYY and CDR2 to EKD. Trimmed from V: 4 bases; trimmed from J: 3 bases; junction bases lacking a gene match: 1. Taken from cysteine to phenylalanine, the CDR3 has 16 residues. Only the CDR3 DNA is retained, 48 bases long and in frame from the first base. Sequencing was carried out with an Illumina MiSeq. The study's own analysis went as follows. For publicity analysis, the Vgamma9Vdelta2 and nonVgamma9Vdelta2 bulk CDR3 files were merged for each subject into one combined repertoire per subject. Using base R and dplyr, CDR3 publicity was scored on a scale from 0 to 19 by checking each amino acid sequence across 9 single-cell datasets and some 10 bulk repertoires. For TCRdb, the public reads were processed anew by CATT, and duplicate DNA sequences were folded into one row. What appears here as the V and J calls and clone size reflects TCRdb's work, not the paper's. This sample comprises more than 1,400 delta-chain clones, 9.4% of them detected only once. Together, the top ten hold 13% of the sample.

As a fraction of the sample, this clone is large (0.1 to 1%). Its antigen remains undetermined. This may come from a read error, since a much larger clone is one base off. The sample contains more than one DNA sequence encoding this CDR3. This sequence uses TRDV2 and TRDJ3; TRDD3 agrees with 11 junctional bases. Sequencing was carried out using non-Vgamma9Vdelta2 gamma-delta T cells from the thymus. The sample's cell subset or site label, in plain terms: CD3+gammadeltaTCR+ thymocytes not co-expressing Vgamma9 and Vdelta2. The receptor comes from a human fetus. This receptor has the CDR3 CACDTGGYWDTRQMFF. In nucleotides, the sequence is TGTGCCTGTGATACTGGGGGATACTGGGACACCCGACAGATGTTTTTC.